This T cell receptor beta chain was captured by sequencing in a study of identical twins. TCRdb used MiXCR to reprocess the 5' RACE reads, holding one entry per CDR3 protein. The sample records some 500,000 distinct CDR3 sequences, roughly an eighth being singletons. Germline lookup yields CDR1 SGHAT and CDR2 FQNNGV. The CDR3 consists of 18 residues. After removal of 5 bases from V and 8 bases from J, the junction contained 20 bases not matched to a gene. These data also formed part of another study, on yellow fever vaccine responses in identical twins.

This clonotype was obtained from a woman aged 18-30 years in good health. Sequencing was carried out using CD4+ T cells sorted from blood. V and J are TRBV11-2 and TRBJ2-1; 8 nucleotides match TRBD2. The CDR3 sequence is CASSDGSSGEPRIDEQFF. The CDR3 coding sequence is TGTGCCAGCAGCGATGGGAGTAGCGGGGAACCCAGGATCGATGAGCAGTTCTTC.